This T cell receptor beta chain appears in the sequencing data of a study of blood T cell repertoires in COVID-19. Whole-study context: Specimens from acute and convalescent COVID-19 originated in the United States, Italy and Spain. T cells, B-cell-depleted T cells, or PBMCs provided the cDNA or gDNA that served as material.

This CDR3 region has 15 residues. Trimming took 1 base from V and 6 from J; bases not matched to a gene: 8. Germline values: CDR1 MGHRA, CDR2 YSYEKL. Authors' data handling: Scientists estimated how many nucleated cells there were by amplifying reference gene primers. Clones were sequenced by immunoSEQ multiplex PCR, and TCRdb holds only the in-frame ones, with some missing. That table gives V, J and clone size, and the DNA gave D and trimming. The table lists about 300,000 clones, around 90% of them singletons. This chain links TRBV4-1 with TRBJ1-1; 7 bases align to TRBD1. The sequence derives from a man aged 18 to 29 who had recovered from COVID-19. The sample comprised peripheral blood. The CDR3, as DNA: TGCGCCAGCAGCCAAGGTCACAGGGGCTCCCCTGAAGCTTTCTTT. Encoded protein: CASSQGHRGSPEAFF.